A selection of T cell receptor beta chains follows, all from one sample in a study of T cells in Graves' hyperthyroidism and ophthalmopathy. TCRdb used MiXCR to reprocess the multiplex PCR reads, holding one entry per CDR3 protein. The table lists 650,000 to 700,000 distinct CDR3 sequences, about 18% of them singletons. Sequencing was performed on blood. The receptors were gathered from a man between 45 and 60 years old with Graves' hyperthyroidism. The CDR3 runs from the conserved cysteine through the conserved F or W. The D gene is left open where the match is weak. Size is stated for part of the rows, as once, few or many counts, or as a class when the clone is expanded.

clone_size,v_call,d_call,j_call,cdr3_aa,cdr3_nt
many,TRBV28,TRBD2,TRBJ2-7,CASLGASGNYEQYF,TGTGCCAGCCTGGGGGCTAGCGGGAACTACGAGCAGTACTTC
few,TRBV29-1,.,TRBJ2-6,CSVFTSGANVLTF,TGCAGCGTTTTTACCTCTGGGGCCAACGTCCTGACTTTC
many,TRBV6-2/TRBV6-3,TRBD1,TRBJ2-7,CASSYNRGQGNYEQYF,TGTGCCAGCAGTTACAATCGGGGACAGGGGAACTACGAGCAGTACTTC
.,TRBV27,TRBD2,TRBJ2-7,CASSSGGLLEQYF,TGTGCCAGCAGCTCGGGGGGGCTTCTCGAGCAGTACTTC
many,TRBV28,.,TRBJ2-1,CASLGPGDYNEQFF,TGTGCCAGCCTAGGACCCGGAGACTACAATGAGCAGTTCTTC
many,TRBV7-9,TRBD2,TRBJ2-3,CASSFTSGSTGTQYF,TGTGCCAGCAGCTTTACTAGCGGGAGCACCGGTACGCAGTATTTT
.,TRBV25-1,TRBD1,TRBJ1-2,CASTDRGKFYGYTF,TGTGCCAGCACGGACAGGGGAAAGTTCTATGGCTACACCTTC
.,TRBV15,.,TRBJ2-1,CATSRVAGSYNEQFF,TGTGCCACCAGCAGAGTGGCAGGCAGCTACAATGAGCAGTTCTTC
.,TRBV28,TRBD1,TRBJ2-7,CASSSQTGGVYEQYF,TGTGCCAGCAGTTCCCAGACAGGGGGCGTATACGAGCAGTACTTC
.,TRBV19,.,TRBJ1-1,CSSGVGSTEAFF,TGTTCCAGTGGAGTGGGTAGCACTGAAGCTTTCTTT
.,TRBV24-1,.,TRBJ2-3,CATSGYTDTQYF,TGTGCCACCAGTGGATACACAGATACGCAGTATTTT
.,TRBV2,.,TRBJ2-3,CASSEDGTPSTDTQYF,TGTGCCAGCAGTGAAGATGGGACCCCTAGCACAGATACGCAGTATTTT
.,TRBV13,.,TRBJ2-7,CASSALQGAAYEQYF,TGTGCCAGCAGCGCCCTACAGGGCGCTGCCTACGAGCAGTACTTC
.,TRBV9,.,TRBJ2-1,CASSRGIGLTYNEQFF,TGTGCCAGCAGCCGAGGGATCGGGTTGACCTACAATGAGCAGTTCTTC
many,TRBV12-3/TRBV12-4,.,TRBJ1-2,CASSLGRGRRHGYTF,TGTGCCAGCAGTTTAGGGAGGGGACGACGCCATGGCTACACCTTC
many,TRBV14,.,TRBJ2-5,CASSQWGSETQYF,TGTGCCAGCAGCCAATGGGGGTCGGAGACCCAGTACTTC
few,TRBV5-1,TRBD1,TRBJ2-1,CASSLGDRVDNEQFF,TGCGCCAGCAGCTTGGGGGACAGGGTAGACAATGAGCAGTTCTTC
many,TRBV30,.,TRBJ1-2,CAWSVPGRSYTF,TGTGCCTGGAGTGTACCAGGGAGAAGCTACACCTTC
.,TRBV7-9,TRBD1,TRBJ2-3,CASSLRTGTDTDTQYF,TGTGCCAGCAGTCTAAGAACCGGGACAGACACAGATACGCAGTATTTT
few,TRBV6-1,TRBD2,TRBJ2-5,CASSEVAGGPLQETQYF,TGTGCCAGCAGTGAGGTAGCGGGAGGGCCTCTCCAAGAGACCCAGTACTTC
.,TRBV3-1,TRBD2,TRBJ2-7,CASSQGAGVTEQYF,TGTGCCAGCAGCCAAGGAGCGGGAGTAACCGAGCAGTACTTC
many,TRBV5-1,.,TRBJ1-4,CASSFLGTTNEKLFF,TGCGCCAGCAGCTTCCTCGGAACAACTAATGAAAAACTGTTTTTT
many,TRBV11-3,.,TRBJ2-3,CASSRGQVTDTQYF,TGTGCCAGCTCCAGAGGGCAGGTAACAGATACGCAGTATTTT
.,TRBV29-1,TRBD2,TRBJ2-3,CSVEDIGLAGGRTDTQYF,TGCAGCGTTGAAGATATAGGACTAGCGGGAGGTAGGACAGATACGCAGTATTTT
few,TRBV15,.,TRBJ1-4,CATSKDGRPNEKLFF,TGTGCCACCAGCAAAGACGGGAGGCCTAATGAAAAACTGTTTTTT
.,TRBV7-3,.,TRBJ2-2,CASRQSIGGGELFF,TGTGCCAGCAGACAATCCATAGGTGGCGGGGAGCTGTTTTTT
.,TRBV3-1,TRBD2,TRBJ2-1,CASSQVGLAGGPGNEQFF,TGTGCCAGCAGCCAAGTCGGTCTAGCGGGAGGGCCGGGGAATGAGCAGTTCTTC
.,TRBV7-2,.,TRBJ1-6,CASSLTFIDTTQLTPLHF,TGTGCCAGCAGCCTCACCTTCATCGACACGACCCAACTCACACCCCTCCACTTT
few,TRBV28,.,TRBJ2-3,CASSPRGREDTDTQYF,TGTGCCAGCAGCCCTCGGGGCAGGGAGGACACAGATACGCAGTATTTT
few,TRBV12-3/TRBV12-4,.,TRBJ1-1,CATTGPGNTEAFF,TGTGCCACCACGGGGCCAGGGAACACTGAAGCTTTCTTT
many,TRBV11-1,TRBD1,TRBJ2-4,CASSQVGQGTNIQYF,TGTGCCAGCAGCCAAGTGGGACAGGGCACGAACATTCAGTACTTC
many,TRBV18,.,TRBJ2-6,CASSQGGPAGANVLTF,TGTGCCAGCTCACAGGGTGGACCAGCTGGGGCCAACGTCCTGACTTTC
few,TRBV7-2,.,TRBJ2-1,CASTQTQNSYNEQFF,TGTGCCAGCACCCAGACCCAAAACTCCTACAATGAGCAGTTCTTC
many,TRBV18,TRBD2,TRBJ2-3,CASSPTVVGGRDADTQYF,TGTGCCAGCTCACCGACTGTCGTCGGCGGGAGGGATGCAGATACGCAGTATTTT
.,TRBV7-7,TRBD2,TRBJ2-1,CASSLDSGSPYNEQFF,TGTGCTAGCAGCTTAGATAGCGGGAGCCCCTACAATGAGCAGTTCTTC
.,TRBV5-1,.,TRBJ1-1,CASSLGWGTEAFF,TGCGCCAGCAGCTTGGGTTGGGGCACTGAAGCTTTCTTT
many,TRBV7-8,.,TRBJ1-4,CASSLGAGATNEKLFF,TGTGCCAGCAGCTTAGGAGCGGGGGCAACTAATGAAAAACTGTTTTTT
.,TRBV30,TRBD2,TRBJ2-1,CAWSVGGRANEQFF,TGTGCCTGGAGTGTCGGAGGGAGGGCGAATGAGCAGTTCTTC
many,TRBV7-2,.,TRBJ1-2,CASSSGPPPDYGYTF,TGTGCCAGCAGTTCGGGACCGCCGCCTGATTATGGCTACACCTTC
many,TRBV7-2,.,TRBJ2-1,CASSLRSSYNEQFF,TGTGCCAGCAGCTTACGAAGCTCCTACAATGAGCAGTTCTTC
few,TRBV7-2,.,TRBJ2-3,CASSQTRFFATDTQYF,TGTGCCAGCAGTCAAACTCGGTTTTTTGCCACAGATACGCAGTATTTT
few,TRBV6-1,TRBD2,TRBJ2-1,CASTPGGPDEQFF,TGTGCCAGCACCCCGGGAGGGCCTGATGAGCAGTTCTTC
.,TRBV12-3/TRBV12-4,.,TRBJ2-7,CASSSSPGTPYEQYF,TGTGCCAGCAGCTCCAGCCCCGGGACACCGTACGAGCAGTACTTC
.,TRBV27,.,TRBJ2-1,CASSSRDGVNEQFF,TGTGCCAGCAGTTCCCGAGACGGGGTCAATGAGCAGTTCTTC
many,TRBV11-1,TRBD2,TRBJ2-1,CASSRGPGGRGYNEQFF,TGTGCCAGCAGCCGAGGTCCCGGCGGGAGGGGTTACAATGAGCAGTTCTTC
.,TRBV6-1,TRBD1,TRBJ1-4,CASTDLGTGGFGKLFF,TGTGCCAGCACCGACCTGGGGACAGGGGGCTTTGGAAAACTGTTTTTT